The 28 T cell receptor beta chains below come from one sample, sequenced in a study of graft-versus-host responses after intestinal transplantation. The repertoire was sequenced with immunoSEQ multiplex PCR; TCRdb's copy has only in-frame clones and lacks some. Of roughly 99,000 clones in the sample, around 86% were seen once. The input for sequencing was PBMCs, taken 255 days after intestinal transplant. The origin of the receptors is a human patient who received an intestinal transplant, so some T cells may come from the graft donor.

The chain recombines TRBV18 with TRBJ1-4, with unresolved D. V lost 2 bases to trimming and J lost 4 bases, with 11 bases between them. This CDR3 spans 15 amino acids. The germline V gene encodes CDR1 KGHSH and CDR2 LQKENI. In DNA form, the CDR3 reads TGTGCCAGCTCACCAGATTTGGCATTTAATGAAAAACTGTTTTTT. This gives the protein CASSPDLAFNEKLFF.

The sample holds a few counts of this clone. The chain recombines TRBV7-2 with TRBJ2-7; D gene uncertain. The CDR3 has 11 residues. Germline CDR1 and CDR2: SGHTA and FQGNSA. V gave up 5 bases and J gave up 1 base, with 3 bases separating them. The CDR3 DNA follows: TGTGCCAGCAGCCGATCCTACGAGCAGTACTTC. Translated: CASSRSYEQYF.

This clone was detected once. The chain carries TRBV4-1 and TRBJ1-5, with TRBD1 identical over 7 bases. The germline V gene has CDR1 MGHRA and CDR2 YSYEKL. The junction had 6 bases not matched to a gene; V was cut back by 2 bases and J by 5 bases. The length of the CDR3 is 15 residues. The CDR3 loop is CASSQNLQGYQPQHF. CDR3 DNA sequence: TGCGCCAGCAGCCAAAATCTACAGGGGTATCAGCCCCAGCATTTT.

This chain uses TRBV12-5 with TRBJ2-5; perhaps TRBD1 as D (5 bases). V gave up 8 bases and J gave up 4 bases, with 17 bases separating them. The CDR3 spans 14 residues. Germline V gene lookup returns CDR1 LGHNT and CDR2 FRNRAP. Here the CDR3 reads CASCQGSHRETQYF. CDR3 in DNA: TGTGCTAGTTGTCAGGGATCTCATCGAGAGACCCAGTACTTC.

This sequence joins TRBV6-6 and TRBJ1-3; no definite D call. Germline V gene sequence: CDR1 MNHNY, CDR2 SVGAGI (reference sequence). This CDR3 has 14 residues. The V gene lost 4 bases and the J gene lost 0 bases, with 7 bases spanning the gap. CDR3 bases: TGTGCCAGCAGTTTCGGGGTCTCTGGAAACACCATATATTTT. Translation: CASSFGVSGNTIYF.

There are a few counts of this clone. The chain carries TRBV6-4 and TRBJ2-7; D is ambiguous. Germline assignment: CDR1 MRHNA and CDR2 SNTAGT. V was shortened by 5 bases and J by 1 base, with 12 bases between the two germline ends. The CDR3 consists of 14 residues. For the CDR3, the DNA is TGTGCCAGCAGTTACAAGGCTGCTTCCTACGAGCAGTACTTC. Residues: CASSYKAASYEQYF.

The chain carries TRBV6-5 and TRBJ1-5; D is unclear. Trimming shortened V by 6 bases and J by 5 bases, and 17 bases separated the two germline ends. CDR3 length: 15 amino acids. Germline loops: CDR1 MNHEY, CDR2 SVGAGI. CDR3 region: CASSPNVLGDQPQHF. The CDR3 nucleotides read TGTGCCAGCAGCCCTAATGTTCTGGGCGATCAGCCCCAGCATTTT.

The chain carries TRBV11-2 and TRBJ1-3; D is unresolved. The CDR3 has 16 amino acids. Germline V gene data show CDR1 as SGHAT and CDR2 as FQNNGV. Trimming cost V 1 base and J 5 bases, with 15 bases left between them. CDR3 sequence reads: CASSLGLGTIRNTIYF. In DNA form, the CDR3 reads TGTGCCAGCAGCTTAGGCCTCGGAACCATCCGAAACACCATATATTTT.

The V and J genes are TRBV6-1 and TRBJ1-6; TRBD1 aligns across 9 bases. The CDR3 spans 16 residues. Germline lookup yields CDR1 MNHNS and CDR2 SASEGT. After removal of 0 bases from V and 6 bases from J, the junction contained 3 bases not matched to a gene. CDR3 bases: TGTGCCAGCAGTGAAGCGGGACAGGGCGTTAATTCACCCCTCCACTTT. It yields the protein CASSEAGQGVNSPLHF.

The V call is TRBV5-1, the J call TRBJ2-7; perhaps TRBD2 as D (5 bases). The CDR3 runs 15 residues. V was pared by 4 bases and J by 0 bases, with 14 bases between. CDR1 and CDR2 (germline): SGHRS, YFSETQ. The CDR3 DNA follows: TGCGCCAGCAGCCCGCAGACGGGGAGCTCCTACGAGCAGTACTTC. This sequence encodes CASSPQTGSSYEQYF.

This clone was seen only once. The rearrangement uses TRBV5-5 and TRBJ2-5, with D unresolved. CDR1 and CDR2 from the germline V gene are SGHKS and YYEKEE (reference sequence). V shed 0 bases and J shed 2 bases, with 5 bases lying between them. The CDR3 contains 13 residues. The CDR3 loop reads CASSLVGQETQYF. In DNA form, the CDR3 reads TGTGCCAGCAGCTTGGTCGGGCAAGAGACCCAGTACTTC.

The V and J genes are TRBV6-1 and TRBJ1-5; D perhaps matches TRBD1 (6 bases). Per germline, CDR1 MNHNS and CDR2 SASEGT. The ends were cut back, 2 bases at V and 0 bases at J, with 20 bases in the middle. The CDR3 totals 19 residues. CDR3 coding DNA: TGTGCCAGCAGTGAAATGCAGGGGAGGGGGACCTATAGCAATCAGCCCCAGCATTTT. The encoded protein is CASSEMQGRGTYSNQPQHF.

The chain employs TRBV10-3 and TRBJ2-4, with TRBD2 matching 11 bases. This CDR3 region has 16 residues. Germline-derived CDR1 and CDR2 are ENHRY and SYGVKD. The V and J ends lost 9 bases and 1 base, in that order; junction bases with no gene match: 8. The CDR3 nucleotides read TGTGCCATGCCAATAGCGGGGGGGTTGGCCAAAAACATTCAGTACTTC. Protein product: CAMPIAGGLAKNIQYF.

The chain recombines TRBV28 with TRBJ1-1; D is unclear. This CDR3 is 11 amino acids long. Trimming cost V 7 bases and J 7 bases, with 10 bases left between them. Germline CDR1 MDHEN, CDR2 SYDVKM. The CDR3 bases are TGTGCCAGCACCCCCGGTGGTGAAGCTTTCTTT. This sequence encodes CASTPGGEAFF.

This chain connects TRBV21-1 to TRBJ2-7; the table's D gene call, TRBD1, was not cross checked with the DNA. TRBV21-1 is listed as a pseudogene. CDR3 length: 17 amino acids. In DNA, the CDR3 is TGTGCTCAGCGTAACAGGGGGCGCGGTGGGAGCTCCTACGAGCAGTACGTC. Amino acids: CAQRNRGRGGSSYEQYV.

The J gene is TRBJ2-1, the V gene TRBV5-8; 11 nucleotides align to TRBD1. Germline loops: CDR1 SGHTS, CDR2 YDEGEE. The CDR3 is made up of 16 amino acids. After removal of 1 base from V and 6 bases from J, the junction contained 6 bases not matched to a gene. In DNA form, the CDR3 reads TGTGCCAGCAGCTTGCCCGGACAGGGGGCGCGCAATGAGCAGTTCTTC. Residues: CASSLPGQGARNEQFF.

This chain connects TRBV5-1 to TRBJ2-1, with D hard to call. The V end lost 4 bases, the J end lost 5 bases, and 7 bases lay between the germline ends. The germline CDR1 and CDR2 sequences are SGHRS and YFSETQ. CDR3 length: 12 amino acids. CDR3 loop: CASSEGHNEQFF. For the CDR3, the DNA is TGCGCCAGCAGCGAAGGGCACAATGAGCAGTTCTTC.

In its sample, this clone was seen a few times. The chain is built from TRBV10-1 and TRBJ1-4; TRBD1 is a possible D gene (5 bases). CDR1 is WNHNN and CDR2 is SYGVQD in the germline V gene (reference sequence). The CDR3 totals 13 residues. With 10 bases removed from V and 5 bases from J, the gap between germline ends came to 14 bases. The CDR3 DNA is TGCGCCACCCGGGGACGGATGAATGAAAAACTGTTTTTT. Translated, it gives CATRGRMNEKLFF.

The V call is TRBV7-3, the J call TRBJ2-2; D not resolved. This CDR3 has 13 residues. V was clipped by 4 bases and J by 4 bases, with 7 bases between them. Germline CDR1 reads SGHTA; CDR2 reads FQGTGA. CDR3 coding DNA: TGTGCCAGCAGCTCCCTAGTCACCGGGGAGCTGTTTTTT. As protein: CASSSLVTGELFF.

This rearrangement joins TRBV10-3 to TRBJ2-2; 13 bases fit TRBD2. Unmatched junction bases numbered 6, after V lost 8 bases and J lost 3 bases. Germline assignment: CDR1 ENHRY and CDR2 SYGVKD. This CDR3 spans 16 amino acids. The chain's CDR3 is CAIHPTSGRDTGELFF. The CDR3 DNA reads TGTGCCATCCATCCCACTAGCGGGAGGGACACCGGGGAGCTGTTTTTT.

This chain connects TRBV28 to TRBJ2-5, with 8 bases matching TRBD2. Looked up from germline, CDR1 is MDHEN and CDR2 is SYDVKM. The CDR3 contains 15 residues. V shed 3 bases, J shed 1 base, and the junction held 4 bases outside the gene matches. The CDR3 bases are TGTGCCAGCAGTTTGGGCGGGAGGCCCCAAGAGACCCAGTACTTC. Amino acid sequence: CASSLGGRPQETQYF.

This clone was picked up one time. J is TRBJ1-4 and V is TRBV11-2; D remains ambiguous. CDR3 length: 16 amino acids. Trimming cost V 2 bases and J 0 bases, with 10 bases left between them. CDR1 SGHAT and CDR2 FQNNGV come from the germline V gene. The CDR3 loop is CASSLPRTATNEKLFF. CDR3 DNA: TGTGCCAGCAGCTTACCCCGAACGGCAACTAATGAAAAACTGTTTTTT. The full variable domain, with the rest looked up from reference TRBV11-2 and TRBJ1-4, is EAGVAQSPRYKIIEKRQSVAFWCNPISGHATLYWYQQILGQGPKLLIQFQNNGVVDDSQLPKDRFSAERLKGVDSTLKIQPAKLEDSAVYLCASSLPRTATNEKLFFGSGTQLSVL.

The chain uses TRBV2 and TRBJ2-5; a weak D match, TRBD1 (5 bases). From germline, CDR1 is SNHLY and CDR2 FYNNEI. CDR3 length: 14 residues. V was shortened by 3 bases and J by 9 bases, with 17 bases between the two germline ends. CDR3 DNA: TGTGCCAGCAGTGATCGGGCAGGGTACTGGGCCCAGTACTTC. Protein product: CASSDRAGYWAQYF. Complete variable domain (other parts from reference TRBV2 and TRBJ2-5): EPEVTQTPSHQVTQMGQEVILRCVPISNHLYFYWYRQILGQKVEFLVSFYNNEISEKSEIFDDQFSVERPDGSNFTLKIRSTKLEDSAMYFCASSDRAGYWAQYFGPGTRLLVL.

The rearrangement links TRBV18 to TRBJ1-1; tentative D call: TRBD1 (5 bases). The germline V and J ends were trimmed by 5 bases and 1 base, with 8 bases remaining between them. The CDR3 spans 13 residues. The V gene's germline CDR1 is KGHSH and CDR2 LQKENI. DNA of the CDR3: TGTGCCAGCTCAATGGACACGAACACTGAAGCTTTCTTT. It encodes CASSMDTNTEAFF.

The genes are TRBV10-3 and TRBJ2-3, with D uncertain. The V gene's germline CDR1 is ENHRY and CDR2 SYGVKD. The CDR3 runs 14 residues. Trimming cost V 10 bases and J 4 bases, with 18 bases left between them. The CDR3 DNA reads TGTGCCACCTCCCGCGGAGTTCAAGCAGATACGCAGTATTTT. Protein sequence: CATSRGVQADTQYF.

This sequence joins TRBV6-1 and TRBJ2-1; 12 bases line up with TRBD1. The CDR3 sequence is 15 residues long. J lost 9 bases, V lost 7 bases, and 10 bases had no gene match. CDR1 MNHNS and CDR2 SASEGT come from the germline V gene. CDR3 region: CASTPFGTGGSEQFF. In DNA form, the CDR3 reads TGTGCCAGCACCCCGTTTGGGACAGGGGGCAGTGAGCAGTTCTTC.

The chain employs TRBV29-1 and TRBJ1-2; 7 positions match TRBD1. V dropped 1 base and J dropped 7; count of bases not matched to a gene: 15. Germline loops: CDR1 SQVTM, CDR2 ANQGSEA. The CDR3 is 16 residues long. CDR3 nucleotide sequence: TGCAGCGTTGAAGGACGGAGGGGTCAGGGGGTGGGTGGCTACACCTTC. It is translated as CSVEGRRGQGVGGYTF.

This clone was found once. The chain couples TRBV6-5 to TRBJ1-5; possible D gene TRBD1, 5 bases. The CDR3 length is 13 residues. The germline CDR1 and CDR2 sequences are MNHEY and SVGAGI. V lost 4 bases, J lost 4 bases, and 8 bases lay in between. In DNA form, the CDR3 reads TGTGCCAGCAGTTCGCGGGGGAATCAGCCCCAGCATTTT. Protein sequence: CASSSRGNQPQHF.